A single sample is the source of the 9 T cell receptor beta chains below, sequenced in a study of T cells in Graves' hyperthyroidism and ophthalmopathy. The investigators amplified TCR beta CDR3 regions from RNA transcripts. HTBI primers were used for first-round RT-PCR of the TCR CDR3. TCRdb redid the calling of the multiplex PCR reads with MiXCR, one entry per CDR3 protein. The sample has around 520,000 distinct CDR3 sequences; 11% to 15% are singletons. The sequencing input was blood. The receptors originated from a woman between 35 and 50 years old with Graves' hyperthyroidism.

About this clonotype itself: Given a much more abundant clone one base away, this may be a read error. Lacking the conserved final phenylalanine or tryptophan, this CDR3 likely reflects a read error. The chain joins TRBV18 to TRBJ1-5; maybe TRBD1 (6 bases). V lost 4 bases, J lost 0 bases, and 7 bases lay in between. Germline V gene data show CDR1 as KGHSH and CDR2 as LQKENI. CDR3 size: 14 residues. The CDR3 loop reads CASSRDISNQPQHL. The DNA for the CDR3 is TGTGCCAGCTCACGGGACATTAGCAATCAGCCCCAGCATTTG.

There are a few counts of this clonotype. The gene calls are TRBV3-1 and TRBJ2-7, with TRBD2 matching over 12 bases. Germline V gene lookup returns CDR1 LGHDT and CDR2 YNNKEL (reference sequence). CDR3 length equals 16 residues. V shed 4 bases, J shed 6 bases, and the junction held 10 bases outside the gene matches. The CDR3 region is CASSLFTGTSGSEQYF. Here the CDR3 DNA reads TGTGCCAGCAGCCTATTTACCGGGACTAGCGGGTCCGAGCAGTACTTC.

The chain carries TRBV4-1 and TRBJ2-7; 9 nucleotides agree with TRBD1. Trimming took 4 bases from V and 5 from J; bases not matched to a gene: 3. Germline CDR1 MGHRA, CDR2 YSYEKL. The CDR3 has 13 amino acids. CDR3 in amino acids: CASSRGTGHEQYF. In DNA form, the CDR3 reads TGCGCCAGCAGCCGCGGGACAGGGCACGAGCAGTACTTC.

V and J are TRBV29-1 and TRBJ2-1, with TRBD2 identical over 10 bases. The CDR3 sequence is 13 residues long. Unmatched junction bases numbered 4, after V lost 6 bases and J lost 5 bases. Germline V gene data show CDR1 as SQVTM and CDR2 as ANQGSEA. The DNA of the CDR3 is TGCAGCGTGGGGACTAGCGAAAACAATGAGCAGTTCTTC. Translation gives CSVGTSENNEQFF.

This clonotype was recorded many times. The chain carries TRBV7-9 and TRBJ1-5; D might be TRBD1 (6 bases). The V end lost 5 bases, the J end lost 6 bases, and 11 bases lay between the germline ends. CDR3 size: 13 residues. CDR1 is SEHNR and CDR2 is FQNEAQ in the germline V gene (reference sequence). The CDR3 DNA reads TGTGCCAGCAGCCGGGACACCGGTCAGCCCCAGCATTTT. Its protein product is CASSRDTGQPQHF. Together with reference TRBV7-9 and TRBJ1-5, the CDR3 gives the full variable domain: DTGVSQNPRHKITKRGQNVTFRCDPISEHNRLYWYRQTLGQGPEFLTYFQNEAQLEKSRLLSDRFSAERPKGSFSTLEIQRTEQGDSAMYLCASSRDTGQPQHFGDGTRLSIL.

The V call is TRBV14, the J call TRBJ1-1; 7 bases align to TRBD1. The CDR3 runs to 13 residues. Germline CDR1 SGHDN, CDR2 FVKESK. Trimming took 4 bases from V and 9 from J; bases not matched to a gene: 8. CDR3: CASSRPAGGKAFF. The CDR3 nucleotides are TGTGCCAGCAGCCGACCAGCAGGGGGGAAAGCTTTCTTT.

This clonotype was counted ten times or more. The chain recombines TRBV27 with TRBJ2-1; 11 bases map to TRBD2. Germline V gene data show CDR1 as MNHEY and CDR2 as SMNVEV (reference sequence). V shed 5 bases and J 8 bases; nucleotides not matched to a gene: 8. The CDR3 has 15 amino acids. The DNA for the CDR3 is TGTGCCAGCAGTCCACTAGCGGGAGCTTCCGATGAGCAGTTCTTC. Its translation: CASSPLAGASDEQFF.

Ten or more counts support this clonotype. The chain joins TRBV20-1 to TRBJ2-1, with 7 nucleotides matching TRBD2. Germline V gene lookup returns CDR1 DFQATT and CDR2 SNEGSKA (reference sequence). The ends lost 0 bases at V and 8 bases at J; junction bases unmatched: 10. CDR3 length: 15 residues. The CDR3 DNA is TGCAGTGCTAGAGATTATCCAGCGGGGAGTGATGAGCAGTTCTTC. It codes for CSARDYPAGSDEQFF.

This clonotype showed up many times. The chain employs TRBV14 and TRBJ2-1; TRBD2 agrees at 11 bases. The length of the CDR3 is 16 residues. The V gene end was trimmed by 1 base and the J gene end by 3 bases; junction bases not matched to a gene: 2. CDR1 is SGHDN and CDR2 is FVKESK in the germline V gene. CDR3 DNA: TGTGCCAGCAGCCAAGGTGGGACTAGCGGCTACAATGAGCAGTTCTTC. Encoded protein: CASSQGGTSGYNEQFF.